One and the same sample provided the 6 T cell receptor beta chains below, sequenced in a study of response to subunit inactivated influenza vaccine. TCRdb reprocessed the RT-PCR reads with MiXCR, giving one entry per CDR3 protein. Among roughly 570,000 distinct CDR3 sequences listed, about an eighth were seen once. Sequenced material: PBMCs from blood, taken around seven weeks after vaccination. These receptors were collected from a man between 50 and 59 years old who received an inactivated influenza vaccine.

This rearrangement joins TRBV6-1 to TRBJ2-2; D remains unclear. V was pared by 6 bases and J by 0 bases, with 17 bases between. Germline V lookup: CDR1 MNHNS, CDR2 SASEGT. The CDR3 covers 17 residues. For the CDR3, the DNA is TGTGCCAGCAGCCCTATCGGACCCGATACGAACACCGGGGAGCTGTTTTTT. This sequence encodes CASSPIGPDTNTGELFF.

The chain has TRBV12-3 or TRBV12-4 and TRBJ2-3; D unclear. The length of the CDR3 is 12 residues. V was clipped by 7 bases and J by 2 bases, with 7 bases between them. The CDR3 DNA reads TGTGCCAGCAAGGCCCACACAGATACGCAGTATTTT. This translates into CASKAHTDTQYF.

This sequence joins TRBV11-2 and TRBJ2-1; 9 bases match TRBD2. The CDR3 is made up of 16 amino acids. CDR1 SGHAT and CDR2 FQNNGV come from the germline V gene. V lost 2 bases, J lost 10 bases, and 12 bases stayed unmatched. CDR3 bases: TGTGCCAGCAGCTTACAAGAGACTAGCGGCCGTGGGGAGCAGTTCTTC. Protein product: CASSLQETSGRGEQFF.

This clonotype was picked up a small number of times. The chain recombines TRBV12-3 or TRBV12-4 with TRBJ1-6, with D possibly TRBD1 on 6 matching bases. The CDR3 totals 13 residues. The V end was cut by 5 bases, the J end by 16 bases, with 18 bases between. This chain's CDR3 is CASSGRGGLSLHF. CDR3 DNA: TGTGCCAGCAGTGGTCGGGGGGGGCTAAGTCTCCACTTT.

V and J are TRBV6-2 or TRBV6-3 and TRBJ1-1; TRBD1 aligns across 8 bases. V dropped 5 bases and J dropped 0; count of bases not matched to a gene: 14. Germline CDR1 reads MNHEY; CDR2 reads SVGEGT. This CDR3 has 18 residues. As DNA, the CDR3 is TGTGCCAGCAGTAACGGACAGGGTGGATGGTTCATGAACACTGAAGCTTTCTTT. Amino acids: CASSNGQGGWFMNTEAFF.

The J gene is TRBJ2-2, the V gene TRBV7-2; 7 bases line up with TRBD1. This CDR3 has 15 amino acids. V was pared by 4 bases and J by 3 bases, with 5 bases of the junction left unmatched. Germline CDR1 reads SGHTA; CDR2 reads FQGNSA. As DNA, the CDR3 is TGTGCCAGCAGCTCTGGACAGGTCTACACCGGGGAGCTGTTTTTT. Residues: CASSSGQVYTGELFF.